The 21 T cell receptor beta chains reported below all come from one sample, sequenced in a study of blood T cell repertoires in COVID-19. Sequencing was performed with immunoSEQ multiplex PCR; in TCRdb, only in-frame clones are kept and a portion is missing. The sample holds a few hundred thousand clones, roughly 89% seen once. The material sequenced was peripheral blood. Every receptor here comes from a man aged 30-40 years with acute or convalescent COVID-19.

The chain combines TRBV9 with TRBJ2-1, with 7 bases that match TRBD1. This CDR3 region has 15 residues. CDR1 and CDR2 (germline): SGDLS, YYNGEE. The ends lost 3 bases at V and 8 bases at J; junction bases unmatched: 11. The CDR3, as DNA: TGTGCCAGCAGCGGAGCCTCGACAGGGTTGGATGAGCAGTTCTTC. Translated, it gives CASSGASTGLDEQFF.

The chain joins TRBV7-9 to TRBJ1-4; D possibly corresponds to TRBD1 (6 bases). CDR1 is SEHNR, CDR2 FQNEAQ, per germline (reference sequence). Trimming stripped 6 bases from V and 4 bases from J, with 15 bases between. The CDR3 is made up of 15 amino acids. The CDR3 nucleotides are TGTGCCAGCAGTTGGGGGGGCAATGGTAATGAAAAACTGTTTTTT. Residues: CASSWGGNGNEKLFF.

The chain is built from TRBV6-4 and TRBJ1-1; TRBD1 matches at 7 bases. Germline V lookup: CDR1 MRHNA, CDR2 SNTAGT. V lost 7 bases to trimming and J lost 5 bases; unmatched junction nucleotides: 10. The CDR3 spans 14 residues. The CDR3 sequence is CASKPNRGGTEAFF. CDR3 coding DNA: TGTGCCAGCAAACCTAACAGGGGCGGGACTGAAGCTTTCTTT.

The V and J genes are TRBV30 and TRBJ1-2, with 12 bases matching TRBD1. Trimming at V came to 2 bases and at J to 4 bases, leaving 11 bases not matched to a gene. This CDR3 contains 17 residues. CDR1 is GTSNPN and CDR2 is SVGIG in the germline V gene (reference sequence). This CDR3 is CAWSRKGQGALGYGYTF. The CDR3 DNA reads TGTGCCTGGAGTCGAAAGGGACAGGGGGCCCTCGGCTATGGCTACACCTTC.

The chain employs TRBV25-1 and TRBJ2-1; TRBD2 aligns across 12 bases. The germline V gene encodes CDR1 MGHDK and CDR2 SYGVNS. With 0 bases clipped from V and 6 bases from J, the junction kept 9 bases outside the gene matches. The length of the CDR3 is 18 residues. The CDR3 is CASSEYWERTSGANEQFF. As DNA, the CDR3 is TGTGCCAGCAGTGAATATTGGGAAAGGACTAGCGGGGCCAATGAGCAGTTCTTC.

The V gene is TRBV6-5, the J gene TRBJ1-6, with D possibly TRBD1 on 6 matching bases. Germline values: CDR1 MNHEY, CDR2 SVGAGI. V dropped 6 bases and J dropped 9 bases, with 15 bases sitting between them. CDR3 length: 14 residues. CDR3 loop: CASRTDSLASPLHF. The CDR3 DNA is TGTGCCAGCAGAACGGACAGCCTAGCTTCACCCCTCCACTTT.

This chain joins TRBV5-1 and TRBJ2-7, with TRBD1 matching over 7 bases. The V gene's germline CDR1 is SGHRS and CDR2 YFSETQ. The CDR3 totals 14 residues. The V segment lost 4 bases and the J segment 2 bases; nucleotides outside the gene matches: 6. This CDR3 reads CASSPSGQAYEQYF. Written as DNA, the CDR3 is TGCGCCAGCAGCCCTTCCGGACAGGCCTACGAGCAGTACTTC.

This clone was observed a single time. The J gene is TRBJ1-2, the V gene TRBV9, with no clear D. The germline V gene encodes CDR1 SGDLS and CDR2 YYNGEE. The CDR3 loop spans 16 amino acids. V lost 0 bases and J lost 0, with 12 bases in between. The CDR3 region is CASSVDQDQANYGYTF. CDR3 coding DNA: TGTGCCAGCAGCGTAGATCAGGATCAGGCTAACTATGGCTACACCTTC.

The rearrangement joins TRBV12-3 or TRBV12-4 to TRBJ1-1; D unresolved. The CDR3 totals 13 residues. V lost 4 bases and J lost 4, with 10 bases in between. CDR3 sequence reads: CASSSSEGTEAFF. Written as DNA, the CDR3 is TGTGCCAGCAGTTCCTCAGAGGGCACTGAAGCTTTCTTT.

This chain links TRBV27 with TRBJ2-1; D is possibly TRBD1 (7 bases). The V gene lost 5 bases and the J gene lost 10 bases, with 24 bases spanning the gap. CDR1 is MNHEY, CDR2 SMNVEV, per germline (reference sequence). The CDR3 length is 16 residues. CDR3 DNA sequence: TGTGCCAGCAGTCCGTCAGGGGGGTTCCTACAATGGGAGCAGTTCTTC. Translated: CASSPSGGFLQWEQFF.

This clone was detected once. Here the CDR3 DNA reads TGTGCCAGCAGACGAGGGGGAACCGGGGAGCTGTTTTTT. This gives the protein CASRRGGTGELFF. This chain links TRBV28 with TRBJ2-2; possible D gene TRBD1, 6 bases. The germline V gene has CDR1 MDHEN and CDR2 SYDVKM. V lost 6 bases and J 5 bases, leaving 10 bases between the germline ends. The CDR3 spans 13 residues.

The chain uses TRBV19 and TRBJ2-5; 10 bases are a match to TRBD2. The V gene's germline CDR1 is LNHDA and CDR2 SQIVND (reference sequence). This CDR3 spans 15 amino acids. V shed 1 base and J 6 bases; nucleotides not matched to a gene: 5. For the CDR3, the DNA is TGTGCCAGTAGTATAGGCCTAGCGGGGGACCAGACCCAGTACTTC. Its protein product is CASSIGLAGDQTQYF.

The CDR3 is CSARELGQQFF. The CDR3 bases are TGCAGTGCTAGAGAACTAGGGCAGCAGTTCTTC. The V gene is TRBV20-1, the J gene TRBJ2-1; TRBD2 is a possible D gene (5 bases). Trimming removed 0 bases at V and 11 bases at J, with 8 bases between. Germline V gene lookup returns CDR1 DFQATT and CDR2 SNEGSKA (reference sequence). CDR3 length: 11 amino acids.

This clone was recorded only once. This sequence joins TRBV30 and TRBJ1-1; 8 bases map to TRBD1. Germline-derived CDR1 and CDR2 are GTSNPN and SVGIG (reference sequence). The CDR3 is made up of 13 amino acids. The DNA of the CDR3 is TGTGGCCGGACAGGGCCTGGAAACACTGAAGCTTTCTTT. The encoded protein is CGRTGPGNTEAFF.

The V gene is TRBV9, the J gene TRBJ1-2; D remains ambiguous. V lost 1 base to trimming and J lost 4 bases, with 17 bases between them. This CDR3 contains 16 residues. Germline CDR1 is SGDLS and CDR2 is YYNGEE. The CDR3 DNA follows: TGTGCCAGCAGCGTATCGGCCTCCACTATGGGCTATGGCTACACCTTC. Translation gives CASSVSASTMGYGYTF. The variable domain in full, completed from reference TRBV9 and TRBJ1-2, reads DSGVTQTPKHLITATGQRVTLRCSPRSGDLSVYWYQQSLDQGLQFLIQYYNGEERAKGNILERFSAQQFPDLHSELNLSSLELGDSALYFCASSVSASTMGYGYTFGSGTRLTVV.

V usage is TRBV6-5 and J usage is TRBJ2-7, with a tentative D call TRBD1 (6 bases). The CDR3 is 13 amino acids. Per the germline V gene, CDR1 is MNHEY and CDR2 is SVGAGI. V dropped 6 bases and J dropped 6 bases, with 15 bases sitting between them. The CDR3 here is CASRKNRVREQYF. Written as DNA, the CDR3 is TGTGCCAGCAGGAAAAACAGGGTGCGCGAGCAGTACTTC.

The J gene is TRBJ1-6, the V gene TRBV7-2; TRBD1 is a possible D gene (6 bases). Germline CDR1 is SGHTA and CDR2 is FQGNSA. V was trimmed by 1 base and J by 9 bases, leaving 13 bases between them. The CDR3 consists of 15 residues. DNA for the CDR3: TGTGCCAGCAGCTTAGAGAGAGGGGGACGTTCACCCCTCCACTTT. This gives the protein CASSLERGGRSPLHF.

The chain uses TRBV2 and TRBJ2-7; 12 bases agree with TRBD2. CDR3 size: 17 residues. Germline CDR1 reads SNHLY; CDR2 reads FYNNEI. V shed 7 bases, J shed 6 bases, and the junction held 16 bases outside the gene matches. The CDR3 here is CASTTQLAGGPPGEQYF. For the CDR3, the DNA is TGTGCCAGCACCACTCAACTAGCGGGAGGCCCCCCGGGCGAGCAGTACTTC.

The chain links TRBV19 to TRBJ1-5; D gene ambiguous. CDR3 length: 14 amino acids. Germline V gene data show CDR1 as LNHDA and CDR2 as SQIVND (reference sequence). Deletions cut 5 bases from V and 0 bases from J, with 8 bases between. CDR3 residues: CASSERYSNQPQHF. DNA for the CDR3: TGTGCCAGTAGTGAGCGCTATAGCAATCAGCCCCAGCATTTT. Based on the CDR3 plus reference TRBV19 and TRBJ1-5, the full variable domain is DGGITQSPKYLFRKEGQNVTLSCEQNLNHDAMYWYRQDPGQGLRLIYYSQIVNDFQKGDIAEGYSVSREKKESFPLTVTSAQKNPTAFYLCASSERYSNQPQHFGDGTRLSIL.

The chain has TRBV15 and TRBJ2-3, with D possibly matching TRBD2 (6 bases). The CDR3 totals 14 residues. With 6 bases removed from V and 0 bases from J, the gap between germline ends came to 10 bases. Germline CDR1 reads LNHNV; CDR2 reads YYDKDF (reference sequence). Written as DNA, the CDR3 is TGTGCCACCAGGGCGGCGGGGAGCACAGATACGCAGTATTTT. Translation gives CATRAAGSTDTQYF.

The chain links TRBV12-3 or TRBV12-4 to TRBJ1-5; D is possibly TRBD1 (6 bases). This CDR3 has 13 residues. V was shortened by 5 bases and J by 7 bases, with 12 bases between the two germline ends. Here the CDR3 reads CASSPRGQQPQHF. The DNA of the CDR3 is TGTGCCAGCAGTCCCAGGGGACAACAGCCCCAGCATTTT.